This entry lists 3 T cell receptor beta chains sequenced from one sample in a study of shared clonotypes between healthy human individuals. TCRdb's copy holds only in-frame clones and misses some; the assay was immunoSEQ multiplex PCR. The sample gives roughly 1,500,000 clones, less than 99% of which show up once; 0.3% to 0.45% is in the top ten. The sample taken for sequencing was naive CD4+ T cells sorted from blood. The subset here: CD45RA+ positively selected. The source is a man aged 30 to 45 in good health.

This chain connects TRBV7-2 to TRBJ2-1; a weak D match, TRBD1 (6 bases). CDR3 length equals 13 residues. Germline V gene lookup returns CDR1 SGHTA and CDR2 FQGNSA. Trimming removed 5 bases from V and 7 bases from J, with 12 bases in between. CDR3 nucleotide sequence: TGTGCCAGCAGCCCACGGACAGAGAATGAGCAGTTCTTC. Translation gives CASSPRTENEQFF.

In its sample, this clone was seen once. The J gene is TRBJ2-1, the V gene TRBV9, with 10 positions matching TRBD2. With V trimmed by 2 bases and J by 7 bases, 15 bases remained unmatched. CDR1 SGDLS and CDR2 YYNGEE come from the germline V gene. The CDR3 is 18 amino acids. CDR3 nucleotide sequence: TGTGCCAGCAGCGTGAGCCCGGCCCTAGCGGGAGTTGAGAATGAGCAGTTCTTC. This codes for CASSVSPALAGVENEQFF. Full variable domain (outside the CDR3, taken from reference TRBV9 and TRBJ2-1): DSGVTQTPKHLITATGQRVTLRCSPRSGDLSVYWYQQSLDQGLQFLIQYYNGEERAKGNILERFSAQQFPDLHSELNLSSLELGDSALYFCASSVSPALAGVENEQFFGPGTRLTVL.

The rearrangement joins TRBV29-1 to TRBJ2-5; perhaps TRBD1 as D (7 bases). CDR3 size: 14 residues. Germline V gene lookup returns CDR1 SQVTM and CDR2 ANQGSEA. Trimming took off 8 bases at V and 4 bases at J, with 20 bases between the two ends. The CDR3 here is CSTLIGGGRETQYF. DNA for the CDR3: TGCAGCACACTGATCGGAGGGGGCAGAGAGACCCAGTACTTC. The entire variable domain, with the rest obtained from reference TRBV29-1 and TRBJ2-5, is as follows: SAVISQKPSRDICQRGTSLTIQCQVDSQVTMMFWYRQQPGQSLTLIATANQGSEATYESGFVIDKFPISRPNLTFSTLTVSNMSPEDSSIYLCSTLIGGGRETQYFGPGTRLLVL.